The rows below give T cell receptor beta chains drawn from one sample of a study of blood T cell repertoires in COVID-19. Using immunoSEQ multiplex PCR, the repertoire was profiled, and TCRdb retains in-frame clones only, with some absent. The sample shows some 250,000 clones, approximately 90% of them seen only once. Sequencing was done on a sample of PBMCs or T cells enriched from blood (not recorded which). Receptors originate from a woman aged 35 to 49 with acute COVID-19. Each CDR3 is given with its conserved first and last residue. A D gene is named only where the DNA matches it firmly. Not all rows give a size; the values are once, few, many and, for expanded clones, a class.

V	size	D	J	DNA	CDR3
TRBV10-3	NA	TRBD1	TRBJ2-6	TGTGCCATCAGTGCGGACAGGGGGCGCGGGGCCAACGTCCTGACTTTC	CAISADRGRGANVLTF
TRBV5-4	NA	TRBD1	TRBJ1-6	TGTGCCAGCAGCTCGTTTTTGGGACAGAGCTCCTATAATTCACCCCTCCACTTT	CASSSFLGQSSYNSPLHF
TRBV7-8	once	NA	TRBJ1-2	TGTGCCAGCAGCTCACGCACAGGGACCTATGGCTACACCTTC	CASSSRTGTYGYTF
TRBV7-9	NA	TRBD2	TRBJ2-7	TGTGCCAGCAGCATTAGCGGGTCGGGCTACGAGCAGTACTTC	CASSISGSGYEQYF
TRBV19	NA	NA	TRBJ1-5	TGTGCCAGTAGCGGGTCGGGGTATAGCAATCAGCCCCAGCATTTT	CASSGSGYSNQPQHF
TRBV6-1	NA	TRBD2	TRBJ2-1	TGTGCCAGCAGTGCATCAGCGGGAGAGAGCTCCTACAATGAGCAGTTCTTC	CASSASAGESSYNEQFF
TRBV7-3	NA	NA	TRBJ2-6	TGTGCCAGCAGCCATCAACCGAGCTCTGGGGCCAACGTCCTGACTTTC	CASSHQPSSGANVLTF
TRBV11-2	once	NA	TRBJ1-2	TGTGCCAGCAGCCGCGGGACGATCAACTATGGCTACACCTTC	CASSRGTINYGYTF
TRBV7-9	NA	NA	TRBJ1-2	TGTGCCAGCAGCTTAGGCAGGGGAAACTATGGCTACACCTTC	CASSLGRGNYGYTF
TRBV6-2/TRBV6-3	few	TRBD1	TRBJ1-5	TGTGCCAGCAGTTCGGGACAGCAAAGCGTATACCAGCCCCAGCATTTT	CASSSGQQSVYQPQHF
TRBV5-1	NA	NA	TRBJ1-5	TGCGCCAGCAGCTTGGCCGGAGGCAATCAGCCCCAGCATTTT	CASSLAGGNQPQHF
TRBV19	NA	NA	TRBJ2-2	TGTGCCAGTAGCCCGGTACGTACCGGGGAGCTGTTTTTT	CASSPVRTGELFF
TRBV7-3	NA	NA	TRBJ2-1	TGTGCCAGCAGCCCAAGTAGGGGCCACAATGAGCAGTTCTTC	CASSPSRGHNEQFF
TRBV18	NA	NA	TRBJ2-1	TGTGCCAGCTCACGGACTTCTTACAATGAGCAGTTCTTC	CASSRTSYNEQFF
TRBV18	NA	TRBD1	TRBJ2-6	TGTGCCAGCTCACCGAGGGGACAGGGTACTGGGGCCAACGTCCTGACTTTC	CASSPRGQGTGANVLTF
TRBV11-3	NA	NA	TRBJ2-1	TGTGCCAGCAGCCCAGGGTACAATGAGCAGTTCTTC	CASSPGYNEQFF
TRBV21-1	NA	NA	TRBJ1-1	TGTGCCAGCAGCAGTAAGGTGGAGAGGACAGGGGCCACTGAAGCTTTCTTT	CASSSKVERTGATEAFF
TRBV19	once	TRBD1	TRBJ1-4	TGTGCCAGTAGTATTGGACAGGGGGCGGGAGGAAAACTGTTTTTT	CASSIGQGAGGKLFF
TRBV5-4	NA	TRBD1	TRBJ1-2	TGTGCCAGCAGCTACACGGGACAGGGGATCGGGGGCTACACCTTC	CASSYTGQGIGGYTF
TRBV5-8	once	TRBD1	TRBJ2-7	TGTGCCAGCAGCTTGGAAACCGGGACAGCAGCCTACGAGCAGTACTTC	CASSLETGTAAYEQYF
TRBV10-2	NA	NA	TRBJ1-1	TGCGCCAGCAGGTTTACAGAAAACACTGAAGCTTTCTTT	CASRFTENTEAFF
TRBV3-1/TRBV3-2	NA	TRBD2	TRBJ2-4	TGTGCCAGCAGCCCCCGTGAGACTAGCGGGGGGGCCAAAAACATTCAGTACTTC	CASSPRETSGGAKNIQYF
TRBV6-5	NA	NA	TRBJ1-1	TGTGCCTCCCGGAGGTGGGAAGGGAACACTGAAGCTTTCTTT	CASRRWEGNTEAFF
TRBV19	NA	NA	TRBJ1-2	TGTGCCAGTAGTACCCGGACTGAGTTGAAAAGCGCCTTC	CASSTRTELKSAF
TRBV30	NA	NA	TRBJ2-7	TGTGCCTGGAGTGTCGGGGGATTGGGTTACGAGCAGTACTTC	CAWSVGGLGYEQYF
TRBV5-1	NA	TRBD2	TRBJ2-3	TGCGCCAGCAGCTTCGGGACTAGCGGGGGGCCAGGGGATACGCAGTATTTT	CASSFGTSGGPGDTQYF
TRBV5-8	NA	TRBD1	TRBJ2-6	TGTGCCAGCAGCTTGGACGAGGGGGCTACACTGGGGGCCAACGTCCTGACTTTC	CASSLDEGATLGANVLTF
TRBV7-3	NA	NA	TRBJ1-1	TGTGCCAGCAGCAACACAGGCTTAACTGAAGCTTTCTTT	CASSNTGLTEAFF
TRBV28	NA	TRBD1	TRBJ2-1	TGTGCCAGCAGTCCAGGGACAGTTTACAATGAGCAGTTCTTC	CASSPGTVYNEQFF
TRBV20-1	NA	NA	TRBJ2-1	TGCAGTGCTAGAGATCTGAATGAGCAGTTCTTC	CSARDLNEQFF
TRBV19	NA	NA	TRBJ1-1	TGTGCCACCCCCTGCCCGGTGGGACACCTAAACACTGAAGCTTTCTTT	CATPCPVGHLNTEAFF
TRBV19	NA	TRBD2	TRBJ2-3	TGTGCCAGTAGTATAGGGAGCGGGGGCCGACACACAGATACGCAGTATTTT	CASSIGSGGRHTDTQYF
TRBV28	NA	TRBD1	TRBJ2-7	TGTGCCAGCAGCCCCACCTATTCAGGGGGTTGGACCTACGAGCAGTACTTC	CASSPTYSGGWTYEQYF
TRBV2	NA	NA	TRBJ1-3	TGTGCCAGCCAATCGGGGGGCTCTGGAAACACCATATATTTT	CASQSGGSGNTIYF
TRBV18	once	TRBD1	TRBJ2-1	TGTGCCAGCTCACCAGGACAGGGGGCGTACAATGAGCAGTTCTTC	CASSPGQGAYNEQFF
TRBV18	NA	NA	TRBJ2-2	TGTGCCAGCTCACCACCGCCGGGTCTCAACACCGGGGAGCTGTTTTTT	CASSPPPGLNTGELFF
TRBV6-1	NA	NA	TRBJ1-6	TGTGCCAGCAGTGATCAGGCGGGGGAGTATAATTCACCCCTCCACTTT	CASSDQAGEYNSPLHF
TRBV18	NA	TRBD1	TRBJ1-6	TGTGCCAGCTCCCCGGGACAGGCATATAATTCACCCCTCCACTTT	CASSPGQAYNSPLHF
TRBV2	NA	NA	TRBJ1-4	TGTGCCAGCAGTCCAGGGAGGGAGGAAAAACTGTTTTTT	CASSPGREEKLFF
TRBV7-9	NA	NA	TRBJ2-2	TGTGCCAGCAGCTTAAACCTCGGTCAGGGGGGAACCGGGGAGCTGTTTTTT	CASSLNLGQGGTGELFF
TRBV5-5	NA	NA	TRBJ2-7	TGTGCCAGCAGCCACCGGGACACCCTCTCCTACGAGCAGTACTTC	CASSHRDTLSYEQYF
TRBV6-5	NA	TRBD1	TRBJ2-7	TGTGCCAGCAGGAGGGGACAGGAGTACGCGGAGCAGTACTTC	CASRRGQEYAEQYF
TRBV9	NA	TRBD2	TRBJ2-1	TGTGCCAGCAGCGTAGTGGGCGGGAGAGGGTACAATGAGCAGTTCTTC	CASSVVGGRGYNEQFF
TRBV30	NA	TRBD2	TRBJ2-1	TGTGCCTGGGGACTAGCGGGGGGCCGCTCCTACAATGAGCAGTTCTTC	CAWGLAGGRSYNEQFF
TRBV4-1	NA	NA	TRBJ1-4	TGCGCCAGCAGCCTCTATACAACTAATGAAAAACTGTTTTTT	CASSLYTTNEKLFF
TRBV24-1	NA	TRBD1	TRBJ1-1	TGTGCCACCAGTGATCCCGAGGGGGCCCCGGGACAGGGGCGTCTAGTGAACACTGAAGCTTTCTTT	CATSDPEGAPGQGRLVNTEAFF
TRBV9	NA	NA	TRBJ1-5	TGTGCCAGCAGCTACCTGAAGGGGCTTCGGGGCAATCAGCCCCAGCATTTT	CASSYLKGLRGNQPQHF
TRBV27	NA	NA	TRBJ1-5	TGTGCCAGCACCTCCTGGGCATGGTATAGCAATCAGCCCCAGCATTTT	CASTSWAWYSNQPQHF
TRBV6-5	NA	TRBD1	TRBJ1-2	TGTGCCAGCAGTTACGGATGGGGACAGAACTATGGCTACACCTTC	CASSYGWGQNYGYTF
TRBV5-1	once	NA	TRBJ1-3	TGCGCCAGCAGCTTTGACGGGGGTATGGGAAACACCATATATTTT	CASSFDGGMGNTIYF
TRBV5-1	once	NA	TRBJ1-3	TGCGCCAGCAGCAGAGACTCTGGAAACACCATATATTTT	CASSRDSGNTIYF
TRBV6-5	NA	TRBD1	TRBJ2-1	TGTGCCAGCAGTCGCGGGACAGGGGATTTCGATGAGCAGTTCTTC	CASSRGTGDFDEQFF
TRBV18	NA	TRBD1	TRBJ1-5	TGTGCCAGCTCACCAAGGGACAGTTTCAATCAGCCCCAGCATTTT	CASSPRDSFNQPQHF
TRBV28	NA	TRBD2	TRBJ2-5	TGTGCCAGCAGTTCCCATGGGACTAGCCCCCAAGAGACCCAGTACTTC	CASSSHGTSPQETQYF
TRBV27	NA	NA	TRBJ1-6	TGTGCCAGCAGTCTCCGGGACTGGGGTAAGTCACCCCTCCACTTT	CASSLRDWGKSPLHF
TRBV5-6	NA	TRBD1	TRBJ2-7	TGTGCCAGCAGCTTCGTACGACAGGGGGCTCGAGAGCAGTACTTC	CASSFVRQGAREQYF
TRBV2	few	NA	TRBJ2-7	TGTGCCAGCAGTGAAGGGGCGATTTACGAGCAGTACTTC	CASSEGAIYEQYF
TRBV2	NA	NA	TRBJ2-3	TGTGCCAGCAGCAGACAGGTGCTTTATACGCAGTATTTT	CASSRQVLYTQYF
TRBV7-9	NA	NA	TRBJ1-1	TGTGCCAGCAGCTTCCGGGAGAACAAGGCTTTCTTT	CASSFRENKAFF